What follows are 27 T cell receptor beta chains derived from one specimen sequenced in a study of response to subunit inactivated influenza vaccine (dated by TCRdb to the late 2010s). Library generation was performed with RT-PCR. Sequencing was performed on an Illumina HiSeq 2500. TCRdb reworked the public reads: Q25 trimming with fastp, MiXCR clone assembly, productive beta chains retained. A single entry per CDR3 protein holds the most common genes and DNA from its merged rows. The sample records about 540,000 distinct CDR3 sequences, under 30% of which are singletons. The biggest ten clones account for 2.8% of the sample. These records were also assigned to another study, of T cells expressing NK-cell markers. The second paper states: TCR beta cDNA libraries were made by 5'RACE template switching that added a universal primer site and unique molecular identifiers.

Sequenced material: CD4+ T cells sorted from PBMCs, taken 12 days after vaccination. The receptor source for this set is a man aged 50 or older who received an inactivated influenza vaccine. Donor details come from another sample of the same person, matched by shared clones.

The table lists this clonotype with a few counts. The chain employs TRBV7-2 and TRBJ2-1; D gene uncertain. The V end was cut by 2 bases, the J end by 8 bases, with 4 bases between. Germline CDR1 is SGHTA and CDR2 is FQGNSA. This CDR3 is built from 11 residues. The DNA for the CDR3 is TGTGCCAGCAGCTTAATGTATGAGCAGTTCTTC. This sequence encodes CASSLMYEQFF. Supplemented by reference TRBV7-2 and TRBJ2-1, the full variable domain reads GAGVSQSPSNKVTEKGKDVELRCDPISGHTALYWYRQSLGQGLEFLIYFQGNSAPDKSGLPSDRFSAERTGGSVSTLTIQRTQQEDSAVYLCASSLMYEQFFGPGTRLTVL.

J is TRBJ2-1 and V is TRBV5-1, with D uncertain. CDR1 and CDR2 (germline): SGHRS, YFSETQ. The CDR3 has 14 amino acids. The germline V and J ends were trimmed by 4 bases and 0 bases, with 8 bases remaining between them. The CDR3 protein is CASSGLSSYNEQFF. Written as DNA, the CDR3 is TGCGCCAGCAGCGGGCTTAGCTCCTACAATGAGCAGTTCTTC.

In its sample, this clonotype was seen a few times. This chain joins TRBV10-3 and TRBJ2-3; 7 bases align to TRBD1. The CDR3 totals 14 residues. The V segment lost 7 bases and the J segment 5 bases; nucleotides outside the gene matches: 9. Germline-derived CDR1 and CDR2 are ENHRY and SYGVKD. The DNA for the CDR3 is TGTGCCATCAAAGGGACCCAGGGGGTAGATACGCAGTATTTT. Translation: CAIKGTQGVDTQYF.

The rearrangement uses TRBV4-2 and TRBJ2-2; 9 nucleotides match TRBD2. From germline, CDR1 is LGHNA and CDR2 YNFKEQ. This CDR3 has 17 residues. V gave up 4 bases and J gave up 5 bases; unmatched junction bases: 11. Here the CDR3 reads CASSPQIAGAGTGELFF. The CDR3 DNA sequence: TGTGCCAGCAGCCCGCAAATAGCGGGGGCGGGGACCGGGGAGCTGTTTTTT.

The table lists this clonotype with a few counts. The chain couples TRBV3-1 to TRBJ1-6; 9 positions agree with TRBD1. The CDR3 is 15 amino acids. Per germline, CDR1 LGHDT and CDR2 YNNKEL (reference sequence). J was trimmed by 9 bases and V by 5 bases; bases with no gene match: 8. The chain's CDR3 is CASSVGQGVGSPLHF. The CDR3 DNA reads TGTGCCAGCAGCGTGGGACAGGGAGTAGGTTCACCCCTCCACTTT.

In its sample, this clonotype was seen a few times. The genes are TRBV10-3 and TRBJ2-5, with D perhaps matching TRBD1 or TRBD2 (6 bases each). CDR3 length equals 18 residues. The germline V gene has CDR1 ENHRY and CDR2 SYGVKD. Trimming left V 2 bases short and J 2 bases short, with 21 bases between. CDR3 coding DNA: TGTGCCATCAGTGAGCACGCACTTTACCAGGGGAGGCAAGAGACCCAGTACTTC. Protein: CAISEHALYQGRQETQYF.

This clonotype came up once. The J gene is TRBJ2-1, the V gene TRBV5-6, with a tentative D call TRBD2 (7 bases). The CDR3 runs 17 residues. The germline V and J ends were trimmed by 4 bases and 7 bases, with 24 bases remaining between them. CDR1 and CDR2 (germline): SGHDT, YYEEEE. The CDR3 bases are TGTGCCAGCAGCCCTCGCTTTGCGAGCGGGACAACGAATGAGCAGTTCTTC. Translating it yields CASSPRFASGTTNEQFF.

The table lists this clonotype with a few counts. The chain uses TRBV5-1 and TRBJ2-3; 9 bases map to TRBD2. CDR1 is SGHRS and CDR2 is YFSETQ in the germline V gene. Unmatched junction bases numbered 10, after V lost 0 bases and J lost 2 bases. There are 18 residues in the CDR3. The DNA for the CDR3 is TGCGCCAGCAGCTTGGGACTAGCGGAAAAGGTCCACACAGATACGCAGTATTTT. It specifies CASSLGLAEKVHTDTQYF.

Only a few counts were recorded for this clonotype. The chain couples TRBV5-1 to TRBJ2-7, with 7 positions matching TRBD2. The CDR3 contains 15 residues. Germline V gene data show CDR1 as SGHRS and CDR2 as YFSETQ. Losses at the gene ends were 3 bases for V and 3 bases for J; bases not matched to a gene: 9. In DNA form, the CDR3 reads TGCGCCAGCAGCTGGGGAAGCGGGATGGTCTACGAGCAGTACTTC. This gives the protein CASSWGSGMVYEQYF.

Many counts were recorded for this clonotype. The rearrangement uses TRBV10-2 and TRBJ2-2; 8 bases map to TRBD2. The CDR3 has 16 amino acids. Germline CDR1 WSHSY, CDR2 SAAADI. Trimming removed 8 bases from V and 0 bases from J; junction bases left unmatched: 8. The CDR3 loop reads CASLGLASANTGELFF. For the CDR3, the DNA is TGCGCCAGCCTCGGACTAGCTAGTGCGAACACCGGGGAGCTGTTTTTT.

The chain couples TRBV19 to TRBJ2-2; TRBD1 agrees at 9 bases. Germline CDR1 LNHDA, CDR2 SQIVND (reference sequence). V trimming: 6 bases; J trimming: 6 bases; junction bases outside the gene matches: 11. The CDR3 covers 16 residues. DNA for the CDR3: TGTGCCAGTAGGCATAACAGGGGGCTTTTGTCCGGGGAGCTGTTTTTT. Its protein is CASRHNRGLLSGELFF.

This clonotype was seen at least ten times. J is TRBJ2-5 and V is TRBV5-5; 15 bases map to TRBD2. The CDR3 runs 16 residues. The V gene end was trimmed by 4 bases and the J gene end by 2 bases; junction bases not matched to a gene: 3. From germline, CDR1 is SGHKS and CDR2 YYEKEE (reference sequence). The CDR3 DNA follows: TGTGCCAGCAGCCCGGGACTAGCGGGGGGACAAGAGACCCAGTACTTC. This codes for CASSPGLAGGQETQYF. The full variable domain, in which reference TRBV5-5 and TRBJ2-5 provide the parts outside the CDR3, is DAGVTQSPTHLIKTRGQQVTLRCSPISGHKSVSWYQQVLGQGPQFIFQYYEKEERGRGNFPDRFSARQFPNYSSELNVNALLLGDSALYLCASSPGLAGGQETQYFGPGTRLLVL.

The V gene is TRBV20-1, the J gene TRBJ1-5; D uncertain. The CDR3 is 15 residues long. The V gene's germline CDR1 is DFQATT and CDR2 SNEGSKA (reference sequence). Trimming pared 3 bases from V and 2 bases from J, leaving 14 bases between. CDR3 in DNA: TGCAGTGCTAGGGGATCTCCGGACCGCAATCAGCCCCAGCATTTT. Translated, it gives CSARGSPDRNQPQHF.

This clonotype was seen a handful of times. V gene TRBV6-2 or TRBV6-3 combines with J gene TRBJ1-1; 10 bases map to TRBD1. V lost 9 bases and J lost 0; bases outside the gene matches: 7. Germline assignment: CDR1 MNHEY and CDR2 SVGEGT. This CDR3 has 15 residues. The CDR3 spells CASDRGPQMNTEAFF. CDR3 nucleotide sequence: TGTGCCAGTGACAGGGGGCCTCAGATGAACACTGAAGCTTTCTTT.

This clonotype was observed a few times. This rearrangement joins TRBV9 to TRBJ2-5; perhaps TRBD1 as D (5 bases). The germline V and J ends were trimmed by 0 bases and 5 bases, with 14 bases remaining between them. CDR3 length equals 15 residues. Per germline, CDR1 SGDLS and CDR2 YYNGEE. CDR3: CASSVGGSLPETQYF. The CDR3, as DNA: TGTGCCAGCAGCGTAGGGGGCAGTTTGCCGGAGACCCAGTACTTC.

This sequence joins TRBV12-2 and TRBJ2-7; the table's D call, TRBD1, has no DNA check behind it. TRBV12-2 is a known pseudogene. The CDR3 has 15 amino acids. The CDR3: CASRDRQGRYYEQYF. The CDR3 DNA follows: TGTGCAAGTCGCGACCGACAGGGGCGATACTACGAGCAGTACTTC.

This clonotype was recorded a few times. The CDR3 DNA is TGTGCCAGCAGTGGACAGGGAATATCCTACAATGAGCAGTTCTTC. Its translation: CASSGQGISYNEQFF. This chain links TRBV25-1 with TRBJ2-1; TRBD1 agrees at 7 bases. CDR1 is MGHDK and CDR2 is SYGVNS in the germline V gene. V lost 4 bases and J lost 1; bases outside the gene matches: 4. This CDR3 is built from 15 residues.

This clonotype was observed a few times. V usage is TRBV11-2 and J usage is TRBJ1-2; 8 bases agree with TRBD1. Trimming cost V 5 bases and J 2 bases; bases outside gene matches: 10. From germline, CDR1 is SGHAT and CDR2 FQNNGV. The length of the CDR3 is 16 residues. The CDR3 reads CASSPGQGSTNYGYTF. CDR3 DNA sequence: TGTGCCAGCAGCCCCGGACAGGGCTCTACCAACTATGGCTACACCTTC.

CDR3: CATSAGQTSYNEQFF. CDR3 nucleotides: TGTGCCACCAGTGCGGGACAAACCTCCTACAATGAGCAGTTCTTC. The V call is TRBV24-1, the J call TRBJ2-1, with TRBD1 as a possible D gene (6 bases). Trimming shortened V by 5 bases and J by 0 bases, and 10 bases separated the two germline ends. The CDR3 has 15 residues. Germline CDR1 is KGHDR and CDR2 is SFDVKD.

The chain is built from TRBV4-3 and TRBJ2-5, with D tentatively TRBD1 (5 bases). The germline V gene encodes CDR1 LGHNA and CDR2 YSLEER. V lost 0 bases, J lost 4 bases, and 12 bases lay in between. The CDR3 consists of 15 residues. The CDR3, as DNA: TGCGCCAGCAGCCAAGATGCAGGGCTTCCAGAGACCCAGTACTTC. Protein product: CASSQDAGLPETQYF.

This clonotype was seen ten or more times. The chain joins TRBV12-3 or TRBV12-4 to TRBJ2-1; D assignment may be TRBD1 or TRBD2 (5 bases each). This CDR3 is built from 15 residues. The V gene lost 3 bases and the J gene lost 2 bases, with 11 bases spanning the gap. CDR3 DNA sequence: TGTGCCAGCAGTTTGTGGGACGGGACCTACAATGAGCAGTTCTTC. As protein: CASSLWDGTYNEQFF.

The chain is built from TRBV28 and TRBJ1-4; D may be TRBD1 (6 bases). Germline CDR1 reads MDHEN; CDR2 reads SYDVKM. This CDR3 region has 13 residues. V was clipped by 2 bases and J by 8 bases, with 9 bases between them. This chain's CDR3 is CASSLDRIEKLFF. DNA for the CDR3: TGTGCCAGCAGTTTAGACAGGATAGAAAAACTGTTTTTT.

This chain links TRBV6-1 with TRBJ1-6; tentatively, D is TRBD1 (5 bases). Germline values: CDR1 MNHNS, CDR2 SASEGT. The CDR3 sequence is 15 residues long. Trimming shortened V by 8 bases and J by 7 bases, and 18 bases separated the two germline ends. The CDR3 DNA sequence: TGTGCCAGCGCCCGGGTTGGGGGTCTAAATTCACCCCTCCACTTT. Protein: CASARVGGLNSPLHF.

There are a few counts of this clonotype. The chain is built from TRBV5-1 and TRBJ2-3, with 7 nucleotides matching TRBD1. The CDR3 contains 14 residues. After removal of 3 bases from V and 3 bases from J, the junction contained 4 bases not matched to a gene. Germline CDR1 reads SGHRS; CDR2 reads YFSETQ. The CDR3, as DNA: TGCGCCAGCAGCTCGACAGGGATGACAGATACGCAGTATTTT. It yields the protein CASSSTGMTDTQYF.

This chain uses TRBV28 with TRBJ1-2, with TRBD1 matching over 10 bases. Trimming at V came to 10 bases and at J to 8 bases, leaving 13 bases not matched to a gene. Germline values: CDR1 MDHEN, CDR2 SYDVKM. The CDR3 has 14 residues. The CDR3 coding sequence is TGTGCCACCTACAATGACAGGGGGCGACGGGGCTACACCTTC. It is translated as CATYNDRGRRGYTF.

V is TRBV7-6 and J is TRBJ2-5; 10 nucleotides agree with TRBD2. From germline, CDR1 is SGHVS and CDR2 FNYEAQ. The CDR3 contains 15 residues. V shed 5 bases and J 4 bases; nucleotides not matched to a gene: 7. The CDR3 region is CASSGQAGGLETQYF. Written as DNA, the CDR3 is TGTGCCAGCAGCGGGCAAGCGGGAGGGCTAGAGACCCAGTACTTC. The whole variable domain, remainder taken from reference TRBV7-6 and TRBJ2-5, is GAGVSQSPRYKVTKRGQDVALRCDPISGHVSLYWYRQALGQGPEFLTYFNYEAQQDKSGLPNDRFSAERPEGSISTLTIQRTEQRDSAMYRCASSGQAGGLETQYFGPGTRLLVL.

This clonotype was detected ten times or more. The chain recombines TRBV5-1 with TRBJ2-1; 12 nucleotides line up with TRBD2. V shed 5 bases, J shed 7 bases, and the junction held 25 bases outside the gene matches. The CDR3 has 21 residues. Looked up from germline, CDR1 is SGHRS and CDR2 is YFSETQ. The DNA for the CDR3 is TGCGCCAGCAGGCCTGGAAGGACGGGGGCCTCTAGCGGGAGGGGTAGTAATGAGCAGTTCTTC. The encoded protein is CASRPGRTGASSGRGSNEQFF.